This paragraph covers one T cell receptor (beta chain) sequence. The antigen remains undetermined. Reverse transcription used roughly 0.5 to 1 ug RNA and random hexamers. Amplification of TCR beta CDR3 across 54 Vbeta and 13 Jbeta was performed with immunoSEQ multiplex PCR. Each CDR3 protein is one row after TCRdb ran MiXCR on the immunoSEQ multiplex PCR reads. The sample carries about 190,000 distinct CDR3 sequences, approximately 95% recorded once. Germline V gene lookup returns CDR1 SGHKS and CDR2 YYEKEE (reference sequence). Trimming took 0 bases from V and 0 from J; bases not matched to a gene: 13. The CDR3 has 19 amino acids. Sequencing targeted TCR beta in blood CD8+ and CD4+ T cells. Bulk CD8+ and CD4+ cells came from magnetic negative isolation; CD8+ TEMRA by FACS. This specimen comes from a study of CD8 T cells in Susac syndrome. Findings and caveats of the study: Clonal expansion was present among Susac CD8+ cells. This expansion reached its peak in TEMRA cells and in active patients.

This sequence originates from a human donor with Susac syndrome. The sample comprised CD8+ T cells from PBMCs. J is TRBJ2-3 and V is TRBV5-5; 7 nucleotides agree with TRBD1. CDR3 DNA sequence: TGTGCCAGCAGCTTGGAAATGGGACAGCGGATACGAAGCACAGATACGCAGTATTTT. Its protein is CASSLEMGQRIRSTDTQYF.